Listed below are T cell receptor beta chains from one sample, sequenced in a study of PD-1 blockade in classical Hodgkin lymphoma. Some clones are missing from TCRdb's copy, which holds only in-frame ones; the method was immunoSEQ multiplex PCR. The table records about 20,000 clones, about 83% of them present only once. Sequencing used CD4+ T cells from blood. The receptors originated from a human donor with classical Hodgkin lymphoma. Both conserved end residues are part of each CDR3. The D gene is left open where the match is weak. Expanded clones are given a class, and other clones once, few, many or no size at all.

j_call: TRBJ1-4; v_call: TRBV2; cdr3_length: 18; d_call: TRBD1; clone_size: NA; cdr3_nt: TGTGCCAGCAGTCCCCGAGGGACAGGGTTTGCAACTAATGAAAAACTGTTTTTT; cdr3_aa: CASSPRGTGFATNEKLFF
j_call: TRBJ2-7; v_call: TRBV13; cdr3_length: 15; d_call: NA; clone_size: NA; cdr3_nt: TGTGCCAGCAGCTTAGAGGGGGAGGGGTCCTACGAGCAGTACTTC; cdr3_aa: CASSLEGEGSYEQYF
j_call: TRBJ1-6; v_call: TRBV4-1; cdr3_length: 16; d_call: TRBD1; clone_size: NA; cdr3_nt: TGCGCCAGCAGCAAACCACCCGGGACAGTGGAATCACCCCTCCACTTT; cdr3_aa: CASSKPPGTVESPLHF
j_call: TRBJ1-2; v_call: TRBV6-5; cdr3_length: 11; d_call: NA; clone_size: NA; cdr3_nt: TGTGCCAGCAGCTGGGGTGGGGGCTACACCTTC; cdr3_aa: CASSWGGGYTF
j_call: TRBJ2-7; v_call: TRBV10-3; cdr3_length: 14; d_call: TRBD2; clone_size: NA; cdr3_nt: TGTGCCATCAGGGGACTAGCGGGAGACTACGAGCAGTACTTC; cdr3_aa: CAIRGLAGDYEQYF
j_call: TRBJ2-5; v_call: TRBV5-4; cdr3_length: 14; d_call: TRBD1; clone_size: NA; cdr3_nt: TGTGCCAGCACCGACAGGGGTTCAAAAGAGACCCAGTACTTC; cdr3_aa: CASTDRGSKETQYF
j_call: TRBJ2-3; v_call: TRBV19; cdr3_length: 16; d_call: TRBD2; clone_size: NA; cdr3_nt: TGTGCCAGTAGTAATATAGCGGGAGGGGGCACAGATACGCAGTATTTT; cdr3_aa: CASSNIAGGGTDTQYF
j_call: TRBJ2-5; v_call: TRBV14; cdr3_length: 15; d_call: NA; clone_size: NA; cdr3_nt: TGTGCCAGCAGCCAAGGGGTCTATGATCAAGAGACCCAGTACTTC; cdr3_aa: CASSQGVYDQETQYF
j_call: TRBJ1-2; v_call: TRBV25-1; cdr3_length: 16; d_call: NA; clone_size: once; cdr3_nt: TGTGCCAGCAGTGAAGCGGGGGGCGAGGGATACTATGGCTACACCTTC; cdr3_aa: CASSEAGGEGYYGYTF
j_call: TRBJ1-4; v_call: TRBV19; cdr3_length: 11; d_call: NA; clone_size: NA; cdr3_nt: TGTGCCAGTGGCATGACCGAAAAACTGTTTTTT; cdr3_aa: CASGMTEKLFF
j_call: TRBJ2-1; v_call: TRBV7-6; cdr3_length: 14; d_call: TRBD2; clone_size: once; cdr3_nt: TGTGCCAGCAGCGAGGGACTACCCTACAATGAGCAGTTCTTC; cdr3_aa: CASSEGLPYNEQFF
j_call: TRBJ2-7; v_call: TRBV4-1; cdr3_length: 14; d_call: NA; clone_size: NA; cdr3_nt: TGCGCCAGCAGCCAAGTCGGGCGTTCTCCCCAGCAGTACTTC; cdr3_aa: CASSQVGRSPQQYF
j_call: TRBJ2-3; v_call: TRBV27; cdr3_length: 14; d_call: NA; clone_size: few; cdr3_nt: TGTGCCAGCAGTTTATCAGAGCTTGCAGATACGCAGTATTTT; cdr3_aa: CASSLSELADTQYF
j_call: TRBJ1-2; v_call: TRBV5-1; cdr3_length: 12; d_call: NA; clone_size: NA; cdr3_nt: TGCGCCAGCAGCTCAGAAAACTATGGCTACACCTTC; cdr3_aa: CASSSENYGYTF
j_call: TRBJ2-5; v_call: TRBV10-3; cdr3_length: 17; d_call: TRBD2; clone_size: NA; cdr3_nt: TGTGCCATCAGAGGGGCCCAAGGTCGGGAGGCCGATGAGACCCAGTACTTC; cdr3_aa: CAIRGAQGREADETQYF
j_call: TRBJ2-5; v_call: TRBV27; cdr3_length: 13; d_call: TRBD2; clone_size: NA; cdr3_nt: TGTGCCAGCAGCCGTGGGGGGGAGGAGACCCAGTACTTC; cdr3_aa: CASSRGGEETQYF
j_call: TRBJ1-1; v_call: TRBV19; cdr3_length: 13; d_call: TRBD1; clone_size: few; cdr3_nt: TGTGCCAGTACCAGGGAGGGACAGGGGAGAGCTTTCTTT; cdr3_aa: CASTREGQGRAFF
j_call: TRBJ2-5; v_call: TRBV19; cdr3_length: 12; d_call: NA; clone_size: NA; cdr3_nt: TGTGCCAGTAGTGCCAGACCTGAGACCCAGTACTTC; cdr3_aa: CASSARPETQYF
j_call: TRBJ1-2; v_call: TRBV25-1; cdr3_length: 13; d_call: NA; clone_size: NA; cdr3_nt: TGTGCCACCAGATCCGGGGGGTCGGATGGCTACACCTTC; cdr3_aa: CATRSGGSDGYTF
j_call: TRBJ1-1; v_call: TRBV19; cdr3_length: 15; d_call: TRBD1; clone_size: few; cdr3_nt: TGTGCCAGTAGTTCAGTAGGACAGGGGAACACTGAAGCTTTCTTT; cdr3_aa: CASSSVGQGNTEAFF
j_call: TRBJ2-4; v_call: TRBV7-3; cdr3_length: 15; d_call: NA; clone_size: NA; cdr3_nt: TGTGCCAGCAGCTCAGGAGCGGGAGCCAAAAACATTCAGTACTTC; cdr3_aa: CASSSGAGAKNIQYF
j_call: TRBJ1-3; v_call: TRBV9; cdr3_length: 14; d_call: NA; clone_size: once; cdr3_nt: TGTGCCAGCAGCCCCTCATGGTCTGGAAACACCATATATTTT; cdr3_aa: CASSPSWSGNTIYF
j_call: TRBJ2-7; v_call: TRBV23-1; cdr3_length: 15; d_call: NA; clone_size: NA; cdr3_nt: TGCGCCAGCAGTCAATCTAGGTTCGCCGGGTACGAGCAGTACTTC; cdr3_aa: CASSQSRFAGYEQYF
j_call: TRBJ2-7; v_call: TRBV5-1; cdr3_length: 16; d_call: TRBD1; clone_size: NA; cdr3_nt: TGCGCCAGCAGCGAACGACCGGGACAGGGGTCCTACGAGCAGTACTTC; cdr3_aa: CASSERPGQGSYEQYF
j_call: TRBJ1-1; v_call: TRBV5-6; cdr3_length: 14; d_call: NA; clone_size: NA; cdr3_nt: TGTGCCAGCAGCCCGTTTGCGGGGGAAGTTGAAGCTTTCTTT; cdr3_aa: CASSPFAGEVEAFF
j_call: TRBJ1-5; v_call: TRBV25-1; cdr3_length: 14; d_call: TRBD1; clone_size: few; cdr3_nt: TGTGCCAGCAGTGGGACAGGGGTAGAGCAGCCCCAGCATTTT; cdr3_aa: CASSGTGVEQPQHF
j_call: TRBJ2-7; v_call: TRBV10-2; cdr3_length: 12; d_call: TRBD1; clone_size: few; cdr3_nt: TGCGCCAGCAGCCCGACAGGGGACTCACAATACTTC; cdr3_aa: CASSPTGDSQYF